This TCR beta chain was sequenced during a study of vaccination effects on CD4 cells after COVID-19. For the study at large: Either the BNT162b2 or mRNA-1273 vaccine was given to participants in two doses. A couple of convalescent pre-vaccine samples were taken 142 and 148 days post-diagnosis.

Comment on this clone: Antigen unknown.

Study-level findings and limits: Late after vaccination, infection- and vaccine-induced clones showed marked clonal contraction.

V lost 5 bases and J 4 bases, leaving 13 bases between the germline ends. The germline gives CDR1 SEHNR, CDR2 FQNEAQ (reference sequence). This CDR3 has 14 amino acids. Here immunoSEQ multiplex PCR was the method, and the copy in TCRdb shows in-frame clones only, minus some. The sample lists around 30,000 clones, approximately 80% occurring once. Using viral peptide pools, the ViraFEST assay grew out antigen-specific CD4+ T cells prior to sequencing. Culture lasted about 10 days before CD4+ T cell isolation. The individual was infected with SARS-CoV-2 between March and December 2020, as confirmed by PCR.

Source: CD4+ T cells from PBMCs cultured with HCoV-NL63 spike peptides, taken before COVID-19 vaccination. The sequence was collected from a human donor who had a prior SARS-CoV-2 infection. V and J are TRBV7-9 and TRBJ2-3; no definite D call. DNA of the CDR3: TGTGCCAGCAGCCCCAGAACATCGGCAGATACGCAGTATTTT. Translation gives CASSPRTSADTQYF.